The entry below describes one TCR beta chain. The sample belongs to a study of blood T cell repertoires in COVID-19. Whole-study context: Collection of acute and convalescent COVID-19 samples took place in the United States, Italy and Spain. From T cells, B-cell-depleted T cells, or PBMCs came the material, which was cDNA or gDNA.

Per the authors' pipeline: Reference gene primer amplification in the assay estimated nucleated cell counts. Using immunoSEQ multiplex PCR, the repertoire was profiled, and TCRdb retains in-frame clones only, with some absent. That table is the source of V, J and clone size, and D and trimming were worked out from the DNA. The table lists 210,000 or so clones, around 85% of them singletons. Germline loops: CDR1 KGHDR, CDR2 SFDVKD. The CDR3 runs 15 residues. V was clipped by 0 bases and J by 4 bases; unmatched bases: 4. The chain uses TRBV24-1 and TRBJ2-5; 7 nucleotides align to TRBD2. The sequencing input was peripheral blood. The source of this sequence is a man over 45 who had recovered from COVID-19. The CDR3: CATSDLTSALETQYF. For the CDR3, the DNA is TGTGCCACCAGTGATTTGACTAGCGCTTTAGAGACCCAGTACTTC.